The T cell receptor beta chain described here comes from a study of Graves' ophthalmopathy and Graves' hyperthyroidism. This clonotype was picked up many times. The ends were cut back, 4 bases at V and 11 bases at J, with 11 bases in the middle. The CDR3 totals 11 residues. The germline gives CDR1 SGHAT, CDR2 FQNNGV. Disease in donors with ophthalmopathy had moderate-to-severe activity, CAS ≥3, NOSPECS ≥4 and under 3 months' duration. Exclusion applied to patients with other autoimmune diseases, uncontrolled infections, pregnancy or lactation. The TCR beta CDR3 regions underwent amplification from RNA transcripts. Following a first-round RT-PCR that used HTBI primers, a second-round multiplex PCR was carried out. TCRdb processed the multiplex PCR reads anew with MiXCR; each CDR3 protein has one entry. This table has about 220,000 distinct CDR3 sequences, about a fifth appearing once.

Material: peripheral blood. The chain carries TRBV11-2 and TRBJ1-1; unclear D gene. The TCR originated in a woman aged 45 to 65 with Graves' ophthalmopathy. The CDR3 region is CASSSEVKAFF. In DNA form, the CDR3 reads TGTGCCAGCAGCTCAGAGGTGAAGGCTTTCTTT.